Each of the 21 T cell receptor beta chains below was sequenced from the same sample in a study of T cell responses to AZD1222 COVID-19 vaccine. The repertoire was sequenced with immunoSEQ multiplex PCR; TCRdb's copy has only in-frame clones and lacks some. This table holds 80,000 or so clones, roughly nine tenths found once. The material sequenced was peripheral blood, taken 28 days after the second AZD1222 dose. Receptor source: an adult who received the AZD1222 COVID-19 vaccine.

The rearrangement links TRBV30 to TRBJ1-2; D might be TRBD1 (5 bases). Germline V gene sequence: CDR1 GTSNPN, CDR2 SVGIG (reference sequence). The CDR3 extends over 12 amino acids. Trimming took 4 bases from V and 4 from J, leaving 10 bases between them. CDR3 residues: CAWNSGVYGYTF. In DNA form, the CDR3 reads TGTGCCTGGAATTCGGGGGTCTATGGCTACACCTTC.

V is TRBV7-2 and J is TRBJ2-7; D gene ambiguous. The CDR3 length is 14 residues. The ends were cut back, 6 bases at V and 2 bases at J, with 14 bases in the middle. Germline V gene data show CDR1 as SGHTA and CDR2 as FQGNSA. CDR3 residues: CASSPRTVAYEQYF. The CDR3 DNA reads TGTGCCAGCAGTCCTCGGACGGTTGCCTACGAGCAGTACTTC. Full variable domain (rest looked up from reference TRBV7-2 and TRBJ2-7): GAGVSQSPSNKVTEKGKDVELRCDPISGHTALYWYRQSLGQGLEFLIYFQGNSAPDKSGLPSDRFSAERTGGSVSTLTIQRTQQEDSAVYLCASSPRTVAYEQYFGPGTRLTVT.

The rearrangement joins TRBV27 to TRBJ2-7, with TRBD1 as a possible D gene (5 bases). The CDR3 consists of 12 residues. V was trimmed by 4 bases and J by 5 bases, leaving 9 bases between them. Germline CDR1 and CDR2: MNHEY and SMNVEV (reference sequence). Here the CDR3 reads CASSSWGDEQYF. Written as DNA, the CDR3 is TGTGCCAGCAGTTCGTGGGGCGACGAGCAGTACTTC.

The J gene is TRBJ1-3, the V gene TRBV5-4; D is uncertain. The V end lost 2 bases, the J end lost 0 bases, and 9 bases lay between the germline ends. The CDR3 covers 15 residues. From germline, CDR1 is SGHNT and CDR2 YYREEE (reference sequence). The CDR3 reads CASSLVEGSGNTIYF. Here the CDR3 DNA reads TGTGCCAGCAGCTTAGTCGAGGGCTCTGGAAACACCATATATTTT.

The CDR3 loop is CASSLEQGHYGYTF. The DNA for the CDR3 is TGTGCCAGCAGTTTAGAACAGGGGCACTATGGCTACACCTTC. The chain carries TRBV27 and TRBJ1-2; 7 bases are shared with TRBD1. CDR3 length: 14 amino acids. CDR1 is MNHEY, CDR2 SMNVEV, per germline (reference sequence). V lost 2 bases, J lost 3 bases, and 3 bases stayed unmatched.

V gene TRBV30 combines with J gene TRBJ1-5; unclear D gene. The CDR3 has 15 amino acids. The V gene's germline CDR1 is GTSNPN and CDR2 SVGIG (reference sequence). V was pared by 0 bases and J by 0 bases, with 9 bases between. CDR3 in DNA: TGTGCCTGGAGTGTACGGGGAAATAGCAATCAGCCCCAGCATTTT. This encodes CAWSVRGNSNQPQHF. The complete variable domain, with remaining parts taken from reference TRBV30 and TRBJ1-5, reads SQTIHQWPATLVQPVGSPLSLECTVEGTSNPNLYWYRQAAGRGLQLLFYSVGIGQISSEVPQNLSASRPQDRQFILSSKKLLLSDSGFYLCAWSVRGNSNQPQHFGDGTRLSIL.

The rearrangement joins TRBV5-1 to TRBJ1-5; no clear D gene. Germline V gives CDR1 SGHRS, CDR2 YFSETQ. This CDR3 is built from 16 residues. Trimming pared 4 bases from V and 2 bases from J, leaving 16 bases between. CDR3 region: CASSLDPGGGNQPQHF. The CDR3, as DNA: TGCGCCAGCAGCCTGGACCCTGGAGGAGGCAATCAGCCCCAGCATTTT.

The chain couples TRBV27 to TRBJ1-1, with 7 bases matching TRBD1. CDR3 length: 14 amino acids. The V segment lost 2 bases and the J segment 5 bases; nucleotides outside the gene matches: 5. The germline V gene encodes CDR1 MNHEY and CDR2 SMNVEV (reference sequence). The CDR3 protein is CASSLNRGRTEAFF. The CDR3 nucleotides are TGTGCCAGCAGTTTAAACAGGGGCAGGACTGAAGCTTTCTTT.

For the CDR3, the DNA is TGTGCCAGCAGTTACTCCGCGTCGCCCGGGGCCCAGCATTTT. This sequence encodes CASSYSASPGAQHF. The rearrangement links TRBV6-5 to TRBJ1-5; D not certain. The CDR3 length is 14 residues. Trimming shortened V by 0 bases and J by 11 bases, and 14 bases separated the two germline ends. The germline CDR1 and CDR2 sequences are MNHEY and SVGAGI.

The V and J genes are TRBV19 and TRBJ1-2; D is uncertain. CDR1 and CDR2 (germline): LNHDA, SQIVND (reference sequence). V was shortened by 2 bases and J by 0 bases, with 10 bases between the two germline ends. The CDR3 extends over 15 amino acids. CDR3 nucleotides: TGTGCCAGTAGTATACCCGGATTAGCTAACTATGGCTACACCTTC. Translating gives CASSIPGLANYGYTF.

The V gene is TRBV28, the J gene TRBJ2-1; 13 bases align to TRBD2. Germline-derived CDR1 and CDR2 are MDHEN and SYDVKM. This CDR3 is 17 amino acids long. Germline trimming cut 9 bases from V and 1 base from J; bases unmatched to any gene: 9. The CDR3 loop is CASQGTSGIRSYNEQFF. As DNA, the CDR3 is TGTGCCAGTCAGGGGACTAGCGGGATCAGATCCTACAATGAGCAGTTCTTC.

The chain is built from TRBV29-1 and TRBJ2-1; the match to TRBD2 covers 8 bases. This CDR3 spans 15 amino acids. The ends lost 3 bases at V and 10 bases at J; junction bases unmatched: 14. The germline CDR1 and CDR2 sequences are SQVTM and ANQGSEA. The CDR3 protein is CSVDEWGGLAGEQFF. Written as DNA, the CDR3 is TGCAGCGTTGACGAGTGGGGTGGACTAGCAGGGGAGCAGTTCTTC.

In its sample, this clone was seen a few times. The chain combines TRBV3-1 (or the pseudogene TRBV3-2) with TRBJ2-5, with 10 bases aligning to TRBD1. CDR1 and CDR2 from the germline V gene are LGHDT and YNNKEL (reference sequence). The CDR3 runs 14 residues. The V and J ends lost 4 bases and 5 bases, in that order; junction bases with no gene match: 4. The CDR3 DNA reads TGTGCCAGCAGCCGAGACAGGGGGCAGGAGACCCAGTACTTC. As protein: CASSRDRGQETQYF.

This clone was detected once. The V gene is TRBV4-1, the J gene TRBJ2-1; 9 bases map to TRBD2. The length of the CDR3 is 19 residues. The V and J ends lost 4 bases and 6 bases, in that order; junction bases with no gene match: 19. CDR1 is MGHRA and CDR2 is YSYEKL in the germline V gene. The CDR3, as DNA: TGCGCCAGCAGCCGTCATAGCGGGAGTGGGTCAGACTACATCAATGAGCAGTTCTTC. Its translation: CASSRHSGSGSDYINEQFF.

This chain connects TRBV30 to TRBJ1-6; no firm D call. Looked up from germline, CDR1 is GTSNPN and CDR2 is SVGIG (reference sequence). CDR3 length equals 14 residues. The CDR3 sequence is CAYTHELMDSPLHF. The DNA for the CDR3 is TGTGCTTATACTCACGAACTTATGGATTCACCCCTCCACTTT. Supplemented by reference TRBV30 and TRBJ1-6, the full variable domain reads SQTIHQWPATLVQPVGSPLSLECTVEGTSNPNLYWYRQAAGRGLQLLFYSVGIGQISSEVPQNLSASRPQDRQFILSSKKLLLSDSGFYLCAYTHELMDSPLHFGNGTRLTVT.

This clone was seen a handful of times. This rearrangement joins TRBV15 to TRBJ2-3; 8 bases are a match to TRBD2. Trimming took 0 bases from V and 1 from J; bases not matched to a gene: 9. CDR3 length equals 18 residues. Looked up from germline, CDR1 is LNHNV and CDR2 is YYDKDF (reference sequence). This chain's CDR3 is CATSRDRGSSGGTDTQYF. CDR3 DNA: TGTGCCACCAGCAGAGATCGGGGAAGTAGCGGGGGCACAGATACGCAGTATTTT.

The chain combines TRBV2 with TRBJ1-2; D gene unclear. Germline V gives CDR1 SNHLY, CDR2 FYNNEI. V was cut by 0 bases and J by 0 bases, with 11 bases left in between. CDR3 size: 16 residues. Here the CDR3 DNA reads TGTGCCAGCAGTGAAGCGTTTGGACGGACTAACTATGGCTACACCTTC. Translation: CASSEAFGRTNYGYTF.

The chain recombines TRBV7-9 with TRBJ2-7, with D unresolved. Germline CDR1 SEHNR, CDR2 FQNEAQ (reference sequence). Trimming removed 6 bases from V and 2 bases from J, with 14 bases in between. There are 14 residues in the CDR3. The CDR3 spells CASRPPGETYEQYF. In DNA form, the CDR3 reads TGTGCCAGCAGACCCCCAGGCGAGACCTACGAGCAGTACTTC. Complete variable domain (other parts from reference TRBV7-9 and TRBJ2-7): DTGVSQNPRHKITKRGQNVTFRCDPISEHNRLYWYRQTLGQGPEFLTYFQNEAQLEKSRLLSDRFSAERPKGSFSTLEIQRTEQGDSAMYLCASRPPGETYEQYFGPGTRLTVT.

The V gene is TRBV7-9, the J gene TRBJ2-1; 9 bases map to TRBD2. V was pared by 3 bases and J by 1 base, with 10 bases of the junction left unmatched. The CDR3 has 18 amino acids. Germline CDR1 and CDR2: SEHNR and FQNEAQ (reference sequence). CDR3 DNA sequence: TGTGCCAGCAGCTTGGATGTAGCGGGGGAAGTATCCTACAATGAGCAGTTCTTC. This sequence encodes CASSLDVAGEVSYNEQFF.

The CDR3 reads CASSLKRAIGELFF. The CDR3 DNA reads TGTGCCAGCAGCTTAAAGCGTGCCATAGGGGAGCTGTTTTTT. V and J are TRBV7-2 and TRBJ2-2; D call uncertain. CDR1 is SGHTA and CDR2 is FQGNSA in the germline V gene. Trimming shortened V by 2 bases and J by 8 bases, and 12 bases separated the two germline ends. The CDR3 totals 14 residues.

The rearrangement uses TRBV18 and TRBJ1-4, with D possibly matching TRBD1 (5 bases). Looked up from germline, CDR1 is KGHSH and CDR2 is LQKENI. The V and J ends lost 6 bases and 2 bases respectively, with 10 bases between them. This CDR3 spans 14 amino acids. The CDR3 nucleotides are TGTGCCAGCTCGCCGACAGTGACTAATGAAAAACTGTTTTTT. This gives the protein CASSPTVTNEKLFF.